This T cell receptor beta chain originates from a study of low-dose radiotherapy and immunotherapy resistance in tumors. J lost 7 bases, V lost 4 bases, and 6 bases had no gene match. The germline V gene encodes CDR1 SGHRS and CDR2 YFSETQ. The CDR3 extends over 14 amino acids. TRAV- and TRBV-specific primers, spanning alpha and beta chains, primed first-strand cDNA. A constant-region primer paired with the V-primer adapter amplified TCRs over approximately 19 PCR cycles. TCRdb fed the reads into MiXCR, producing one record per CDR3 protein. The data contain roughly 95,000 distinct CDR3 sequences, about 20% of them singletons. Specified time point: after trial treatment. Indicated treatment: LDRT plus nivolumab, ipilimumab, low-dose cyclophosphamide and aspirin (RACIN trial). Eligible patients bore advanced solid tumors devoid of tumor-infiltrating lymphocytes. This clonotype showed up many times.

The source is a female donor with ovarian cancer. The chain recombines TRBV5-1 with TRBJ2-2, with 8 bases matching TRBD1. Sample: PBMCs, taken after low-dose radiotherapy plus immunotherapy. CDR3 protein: CASSMDRAGGELFF. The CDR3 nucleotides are TGCGCCAGCAGCATGGACAGGGCGGGCGGGGAGCTGTTTTTT.